These T cell receptor beta chains were read from a single sample in a study of identical twins. TCRdb analysed the 5' RACE reads with MiXCR anew, one entry per CDR3 protein. Among about 160,000 distinct CDR3 sequences listed, roughly 3.3% were seen once. The sequenced material came from memory T cells sorted from blood. The receptors were sampled from a man between 18 and 35 years old in good health. CDR3s include the opening cysteine and the closing phenylalanine or tryptophan. D genes are given only for firm matches. The size field is filled for only some rows; it gives once, few, many or a size class.

CDR3	DNA	size	V	D	J
CASSQSGGTDTQYF	TGCGCCAGCAGCCAAAGCGGGGGTACAGATACGCAGTATTTT	many	TRBV4-1	TRBD2	TRBJ2-3
CASSTVTEAFF	TGTGCCAGCAGTACAGTCACTGAAGCTTTCTTT	many	TRBV12-3/TRBV12-4	-	TRBJ1-1
CASSLAQQSSTQYF	TGTGCCAGCAGCTTAGCGCAGCAGAGTTCTACGCAGTATTTT	few	TRBV7-2	-	TRBJ2-3
CAVSPGREETQYF	TGTGCCGTATCACCCGGACGCGAAGAGACCCAGTACTTC	few	TRBV10-3	-	TRBJ2-5
CASSLSSGFYNEQFF	TGCGCCAGCAGCTTGTCCTCCGGTTTCTACAATGAGCAGTTCTTC	many	TRBV5-1	-	TRBJ2-1
CASSLMGTGNEKLFF	TGTGCCAGCAGTTTGATGGGGACAGGGAATGAAAAACTGTTTTTT	many	TRBV12-3/TRBV12-4	TRBD1	TRBJ1-4
CASSRNSQSDTQYF	TGTGCCAGCAGCCGAAACAGCCAATCAGATACGCAGTATTTT	few	TRBV7-3	-	TRBJ2-3
CASSFQGPGTEAFF	TGTGCCAGCAGCTTTCAAGGACCGGGCACTGAAGCTTTCTTT	many	TRBV7-6	-	TRBJ1-1
CASSSGRLNEKLFF	TGTGCCAGCAGCTCGGGACGGCTTAATGAAAAACTGTTTTTT	few	TRBV5-5	-	TRBJ1-4
CSVVWGMRITDTQYF	TGCAGCGTTGTTTGGGGGATGCGAATCACAGATACGCAGTATTTT	many	TRBV29-1	-	TRBJ2-3
CASSLRPMGEQYF	TGTGCCAGCAGCTTACGCCCCATGGGGGAGCAGTACTTC	many	TRBV7-2	-	TRBJ2-7
CASSMDGREYNEQFF	TGTGCCAGTAGTATGGACGGGAGGGAATACAATGAGCAGTTCTTC	-	TRBV19	TRBD2	TRBJ2-1
CASSPGFFTDTQYF	TGTGCCAGCAGTCCAGGGTTTTTCACAGATACGCAGTATTTT	many	TRBV28	-	TRBJ2-3
CASGLRTGVSYNEQFF	TGTGCTAGTGGTTTACGGACAGGCGTCTCCTACAATGAGCAGTTCTTC	-	TRBV12-5	TRBD1	TRBJ2-1
CASSLAGTYEQYF	TGTGCCAGCAGCCTAGCGGGGACCTACGAGCAGTACTTC	many	TRBV12-3/TRBV12-4	TRBD2	TRBJ2-7
CASSTGTDPTDTQYF	TGTGCCAGCAGCACCGGGACGGATCCCACAGATACGCAGTATTTT	many	TRBV5-4	-	TRBJ2-3
CASTRTGVNSPLHF	TGTGCCAGCACCAGGACAGGGGTTAATTCACCCCTCCACTTT	many	TRBV27	TRBD1	TRBJ1-6
CASRSSRRGSTDTQYF	TGTGCCAGCCGATCCAGTAGGCGGGGGAGCACAGATACGCAGTATTTT	many	TRBV6-5	TRBD2	TRBJ2-3
CASSLTGGDNEQFF	TGTGCCAGCAGTCTGACGGGAGGAGATAATGAGCAGTTCTTC	many	TRBV12-3/TRBV12-4	TRBD2	TRBJ2-1
CASGIRGSGNTEAFF	TGTGCCAGCGGCATAAGGGGGTCCGGGAACACTGAAGCTTTCTTT	many	TRBV5-4	-	TRBJ1-1
CASSLAQGVNEAFF	TGTGCCAGCAGTTTAGCACAGGGGGTAAATGAAGCTTTCTTT	many	TRBV12-3/TRBV12-4	TRBD1	TRBJ1-1
CASSLATRNNEQFF	TGTGCCAGCAGTTTAGCGACGCGGAACAATGAGCAGTTCTTC	many	TRBV12-3/TRBV12-4	-	TRBJ2-1
CASSLGLAVYEQYF	TGTGCCAGCAGCTTAGGACTAGCTGTCTACGAGCAGTACTTC	many	TRBV13	-	TRBJ2-7
CASSLVSSGNTIYF	TGCGCCAGCAGCTTGGTCAGCTCTGGAAACACCATATATTTT	many	TRBV5-1	-	TRBJ1-3
CAWSVLRSSTGELFF	TGTGCCTGGAGTGTACTTCGAAGTTCCACCGGGGAGCTGTTTTTT	many	TRBV30	-	TRBJ2-2
CASSRAGSPFYEQYF	TGTGCCAGCAGTCGGGCGGGATCACCTTTCTACGAGCAGTACTTC	many	TRBV7-2	-	TRBJ2-7
CASSLVTVNQPQHF	TGTGCCAGCAGCTTAGTTACAGTCAATCAGCCCCAGCATTTT	many	TRBV11-2	-	TRBJ1-5